The 10 T cell receptor beta chains below come from one sample, sequenced in a study of T cell responses to AZD1222 COVID-19 vaccine. TCRdb's copy holds only in-frame clones and misses some; the assay was immunoSEQ multiplex PCR. The sample shows 100,000 to 150,000 clones, around 90% of them seen only once. The sample was peripheral blood, taken 28 days after the second AZD1222 dose. The source of these receptors is an adult who received the AZD1222 COVID-19 vaccine.

The rearrangement uses TRBV3-1 (or the pseudogene TRBV3-2) and TRBJ2-3; 10 nucleotides match TRBD2. CDR1 and CDR2 from the germline V gene are LGHDT and YNNKEL (reference sequence). The CDR3 sequence is 16 residues long. Trimming took 3 bases from V and 1 from J; bases not matched to a gene: 4. Written as DNA, the CDR3 is TGTGCCAGCAGCCACCACGGACTAGCGGGCACAGATACGCAGTATTTT. Its protein is CASSHHGLAGTDTQYF.

This chain uses TRBV6-1 with TRBJ2-3; 7 bases line up with TRBD2. V trimming: 2 bases; J trimming: 2 bases; junction bases outside the gene matches: 4. This CDR3 contains 15 residues. The V gene's germline CDR1 is MNHNS and CDR2 SASEGT. CDR3 loop: CASSELRGVTDTQYF. In DNA form, the CDR3 reads TGTGCCAGCAGTGAACTCCGGGGGGTCACAGATACGCAGTATTTT.

The chain is built from TRBV7-2 and TRBJ1-5; possible D gene TRBD1, 6 bases. Germline V CDR1 and CDR2: SGHTA, FQGNSA. V was pared by 0 bases and J by 5 bases, with 14 bases between. This CDR3 has 16 amino acids. For the CDR3, the DNA is TGTGCCAGCAGCTTAGCGTACCGGGGGCGAGATCAGCCCCAGCATTTT. Its protein product is CASSLAYRGRDQPQHF.

The chain carries TRBV29-1 and TRBJ1-1; a possible D gene is TRBD1 (6 bases). This CDR3 contains 17 residues. Germline loops: CDR1 SQVTM, CDR2 ANQGSEA. V lost 4 bases, J lost 5 bases, and 26 bases lay in between. This CDR3 reads CSVVGGLTGIIGTEAFF. The CDR3 DNA reads as TGCAGCGTTGTGGGGGGCCTGACAGGAATTATTGGGACTGAAGCTTTCTTT.

The chain employs TRBV2 and TRBJ1-5; possible D gene TRBD1, 6 bases. Germline V CDR1 and CDR2: SNHLY, FYNNEI. This CDR3 spans 15 amino acids. V was trimmed by 6 bases and J by 1 base, leaving 13 bases between them. The CDR3: CASRNRDLSNQPQHF. As DNA, the CDR3 is TGTGCCAGCAGGAACAGGGATCTGAGCAATCAGCCCCAGCATTTT.

The rearrangement joins TRBV4-2 to TRBJ2-2, with a weak D call TRBD2 (6 bases). Germline values: CDR1 LGHNA, CDR2 YNFKEQ. The V and J ends lost 0 bases and 6 bases respectively, with 11 bases between them. The CDR3 covers 15 residues. The CDR3 sequence is CASSQDRGGSGELFF. CDR3 DNA sequence: TGTGCCAGCAGCCAAGATCGTGGGGGGTCCGGGGAGCTGTTTTTT.

This rearrangement joins TRBV2 to TRBJ1-6, with D unresolved. Germline V gene data show CDR1 as SNHLY and CDR2 as FYNNEI. The CDR3 is 14 amino acids. V was shortened by 6 bases and J by 0 bases, with 6 bases between the two germline ends. The CDR3, as DNA: TGTGCCAGCAGCCAAGGCTCCTATAATTCACCCCTCCACTTT. This sequence encodes CASSQGSYNSPLHF.

The CDR3 region has the DNA TGTGCCAGTAGATCGGGACAGCCCTCCAACTATGGCTACACCTTC. Translated, it gives CASRSGQPSNYGYTF. This chain uses TRBV19 with TRBJ1-2, with 7 bases aligning to TRBD1. The CDR3 length is 15 residues. Per germline, CDR1 LNHDA and CDR2 SQIVND (reference sequence). The junction had 9 bases not matched to a gene; V was cut back by 6 bases and J by 2 bases.

The CDR3 DNA follows: TGTGCCAGCAGCAAAGCGCTTTGGGAGACCTCAGGCTCCACCGAGCAGTACGTC. Amino acid sequence: CASSKALWETSGSTEQYV. The chain joins TRBV21-1 to TRBJ2-7; TRBD2 is the table's D call and was not checked against the DNA. TRBV21-1 counts as a pseudogene. This CDR3 has 18 residues.

This sequence joins TRBV14 and TRBJ1-1; 9 nucleotides match TRBD1. The V gene end was trimmed by 4 bases and the J gene end by 2 bases; junction bases not matched to a gene: 5. Germline V lookup: CDR1 SGHDN, CDR2 FVKESK. This CDR3 region has 15 residues. The CDR3 sequence: CASSPRTGANTEAFF. CDR3 in DNA: TGTGCCAGCAGCCCGAGGACAGGGGCTAACACTGAAGCTTTCTTT. Full variable domain (outside the CDR3, taken from reference TRBV14 and TRBJ1-1): EAGVTQFPSHSVIEKGQTVTLRCDPISGHDNLYWYRRVMGKEIKFLLHFVKESKQDESGMPNNRFLAERTGGTYSTLKVQPAELEDSGVYFCASSPRTGANTEAFFGQGTRLTVV.